A single T cell receptor (beta chain) is shown here with its context. The data belong to a study of healthy donors' naive CD4 and CD8 T cells. Study context: TCR alpha primers covered all functional IMGT alpha gene variants.

Deletions cut 5 bases from V and 9 bases from J, with 23 bases between. Germline lookup yields CDR1 LNHDA and CDR2 SQIVND (reference sequence). There are 16 residues in the CDR3. Each TCR library used around 540 ng of total RNA and a linear amplification protocol. TCRdb used MiXCR to reprocess the reads, holding one entry per CDR3 protein. The sample shows about 200,000 distinct CDR3 sequences, around 74% of them seen only once. The chain carries TRBV19 and TRBJ2-1; D perhaps matches TRBD2 (8 bases). The specimen sequenced was naive CD4+ and CD8+ T cells sorted from blood, pooled from several donors. This TCR came from a pool of human donors in good health; the sample pools cells from several healthy donors. CDR3: CASSLKREGAFFEQFF. The CDR3, as DNA: TGTGCCAGTAGTCTGAAACGGGAGGGGGCATTTTTTGAGCAGTTCTTC.